The 13 T cell receptor beta chains reported below all come from one sample, sequenced in a study of CD8+ T cells in alopecia areata (dated by TCRdb to the late 2010s). Library preparation used the immunoSEQ multiplex PCR assay. To provide template for TCR sequencing, every sample had RNA extracted and reverse transcribed into cDNA. Held by TCRdb, this immuneACCESS table contains in-frame sequences only and omits some clones. Under half of the omission traces to an unresolved V gene where checked; the cause of the rest is unknown. A total of approximately 12,000 clones appear in this sample, roughly 57% of them only once. The ten largest clones capture around 15% of the sample. From alopecia areata patients, peripheral blood was collected along with lesional scalp punch biopsies. The sample comprised skin. The source is a human donor with alopecia areata.

The chain couples TRBV6-5 to TRBJ2-7; D ambiguous. V was cut by 6 bases and J by 4 bases, with 13 bases left in between. The germline V gene encodes CDR1 MNHEY and CDR2 SVGAGI. This CDR3 region has 13 residues. The CDR3 DNA is TGTGCCAGCAGGAACGAGCGCCGTTACGAGCAGTACTTC. This gives the protein CASRNERRYEQYF.

The V and J genes are TRBV6-6 and TRBJ2-3; 15 bases agree with TRBD2. This CDR3 spans 15 amino acids. Trimming removed 10 bases from V and 4 bases from J; junction bases left unmatched: 6. Germline V lookup: CDR1 MNHNY, CDR2 SVGAGI (reference sequence). The CDR3 here is CATRTSGRASDTQYF. In DNA form, the CDR3 reads TGTGCCACCAGGACTAGCGGGAGGGCCTCAGATACGCAGTATTTT.

This clone has just one count. This chain uses TRBV5-6 with TRBJ2-6; 7 nucleotides align to TRBD1. In germline, CDR1 is SGHDT, CDR2 YYEEEE. This CDR3 comprises 17 residues. The junction had 8 bases not matched to a gene; V was cut back by 5 bases and J by 0 bases. The CDR3 spells CASSYWTGSSGANVLTF. For the CDR3, the DNA is TGTGCCAGCAGTTATTGGACAGGAAGCTCTGGGGCCAACGTCCTGACTTTC. The full variable domain, its missing parts supplied by reference TRBV5-6 and TRBJ2-6, is DAGVTQSPTHLIKTRGQQVTLRCSPKSGHDTVSWYQQALGQGPQFIFQYYEEEERQRGNFPDRFSGHQFPNYSSELNVNALLLGDSALYLCASSYWTGSSGANVLTFGAGSRLTVL.

The rearrangement joins TRBV19 to TRBJ1-1; no reliable D call. Germline V gene lookup returns CDR1 LNHDA and CDR2 SQIVND (reference sequence). The CDR3 is 16 residues long. Deletions cut 3 bases from V and 11 bases from J, with 25 bases between. CDR3 protein: CASSISDFGPQGRAFF. CDR3 in DNA: TGTGCCAGTAGTATTAGTGACTTCGGCCCGCAAGGGCGGGCTTTCTTT. The full variable domain, in which reference TRBV19 and TRBJ1-1 provide the parts outside the CDR3, is DGGITQSPKYLFRKEGQNVTLSCEQNLNHDAMYWYRQDPGQGLRLIYYSQIVNDFQKGDIAEGYSVSREKKESFPLTVTSAQKNPTAFYLCASSISDFGPQGRAFFGQGTRLTVV.

The rearrangement joins TRBV7-2 to TRBJ1-2, with 7 bases fitting TRBD1. Germline values: CDR1 SGHTA, CDR2 FQGNSA. J lost 4 bases, V lost 3 bases, and 11 bases had no gene match. The CDR3 consists of 16 residues. The CDR3 spells CASSFYTGDLGYGYTF. CDR3 nucleotide sequence: TGTGCCAGCAGCTTTTACACAGGGGATCTCGGCTATGGCTACACCTTC.

V usage is TRBV7-2 and J usage is TRBJ2-2, with TRBD2 matching 10 bases. Germline V gene sequence: CDR1 SGHTA, CDR2 FQGNSA. After removal of 1 base from V and 6 bases from J, the junction contained 8 bases not matched to a gene. CDR3 size: 17 residues. As DNA, the CDR3 is TGTGCCAGCAGCTTAGTTCGGCTAGCGGGAGCTCCCGGGGAGCTGTTTTTT. Translating gives CASSLVRLAGAPGELFF.

The V gene is TRBV6-5, the J gene TRBJ2-1, with D maybe TRBD1 (6 bases). Germline V gene sequence: CDR1 MNHEY, CDR2 SVGAGI. The CDR3 runs 15 residues. V lost 6 bases and J 2 bases, leaving 14 bases between the germline ends. Here the CDR3 reads CASSYLTGTYNEQFF. DNA for the CDR3: TGTGCCAGCAGCTACCTGACAGGCACCTACAATGAGCAGTTCTTC.

This clone has more than one count but fewer than ten. This rearrangement joins TRBV7-8 to TRBJ2-7; D gene ambiguous. CDR3 length: 13 residues. The germline gives CDR1 SGHVS, CDR2 FQNEAQ. The V end was cut by 5 bases, the J end by 2 bases, with 10 bases between. The CDR3 DNA reads as TGTGCCAGCAGCCTAGTCCTAACCTACGAGCAGTACTTC. This codes for CASSLVLTYEQYF.

The table lists this clone with a few counts. This chain joins TRBV7-9 and TRBJ2-7; the match to TRBD1 covers 10 bases. With V trimmed by 5 bases and J by 6 bases, 10 bases remained unmatched. From germline, CDR1 is SEHNR and CDR2 FQNEAQ (reference sequence). The CDR3 is made up of 15 amino acids. The chain's CDR3 is CASSAKTGGLSEQYF. The CDR3 DNA reads as TGTGCCAGCAGCGCGAAGACAGGGGGCCTCTCCGAGCAGTACTTC.

This clone was observed a handful of times. The chain recombines TRBV7-9 with TRBJ2-1, with TRBD2 identical over 11 bases. This CDR3 is 18 amino acids long. V trimming: 5 bases; J trimming: 7 bases; junction bases outside the gene matches: 16. From germline, CDR1 is SEHNR and CDR2 FQNEAQ (reference sequence). This CDR3 is CASSDLYTLAGGENEQFF. The CDR3 region has the DNA TGTGCCAGCAGCGATCTTTACACCCTAGCGGGGGGTGAAAATGAGCAGTTCTTC.

The chain couples TRBV28 to TRBJ1-5; D might be TRBD1 (5 bases). Germline assignment: CDR1 MDHEN and CDR2 SYDVKM. The CDR3 has 17 residues. V was trimmed by 5 bases and J by 0 bases, leaving 17 bases between them. Here the CDR3 reads CASSPPTARYSNQPQHF. The CDR3 DNA is TGTGCCAGCAGTCCCCCGACAGCTCGATATAGCAATCAGCCCCAGCATTTT.

This clone was found a few times. This chain connects TRBV29-1 to TRBJ2-7; TRBD1 matches at 7 bases. V gave up 6 bases and J gave up 0 bases; unmatched junction bases: 5. The CDR3 covers 13 residues. The germline gives CDR1 SQVTM, CDR2 ANQGSEA. The CDR3 loop reads CSVTGTASYEQYF. CDR3 in DNA: TGCAGCGTCACCGGGACAGCCTCCTACGAGCAGTACTTC.

The rearrangement joins TRBV19 to TRBJ2-1; 12 nucleotides align to TRBD1. Germline CDR1 LNHDA, CDR2 SQIVND (reference sequence). The CDR3 sequence is 14 residues long. The V segment lost 5 bases and the J segment 12 bases; nucleotides outside the gene matches: 8. In nucleotides, the CDR3 is TGTGCCAGTAGTTCGGGGACAGGGGGCCTGAGGCAGTTCTTC. Translated: CASSSGTGGLRQFF.